Below are 6 T cell receptor beta chains sequenced from a single sample in a study of blood T cell repertoires in COVID-19. The repertoire was sequenced with immunoSEQ multiplex PCR; TCRdb's copy has only in-frame clones and lacks some. This sample carries about 44,000 clones, roughly 90% of them seen once, and the ten largest clones take roughly 25%. The specimen sequenced was peripheral blood. The receptors were sampled from a woman of 80 years or more in a cohort sampled during active or convalescent COVID-19.

The V and J genes are TRBV6-5 and TRBJ1-1; unclear D gene. This CDR3 has 14 residues. Trimming removed 5 bases at V and 1 base at J, with 11 bases between. Germline lookup yields CDR1 MNHEY and CDR2 SVGAGI. This CDR3 reads CASSRTGKNTEAFF. The CDR3, as DNA: TGTGCCAGCAGTCGGACTGGAAAGAACACTGAAGCTTTCTTT.

The chain joins TRBV4-3 to TRBJ2-5; 7 bases map to TRBD2. This CDR3 is 13 amino acids long. CDR1 and CDR2 (germline): LGHNA, YSLEER. V lost 3 bases and J lost 5; bases outside the gene matches: 3. DNA for the CDR3: TGCGCCAGCAGCCAGGGAGCGGGGGAGACCCAGTACTTC. Translating gives CASSQGAGETQYF.

V usage is TRBV5-1 and J usage is TRBJ2-5; maybe TRBD2 (5 bases). The germline V gene encodes CDR1 SGHRS and CDR2 YFSETQ. V lost 5 bases to trimming and J lost 3 bases, with 11 bases between them. This CDR3 contains 13 residues. CDR3: CASSGSLKETQYF. CDR3 sequence (DNA): TGCGCCAGCAGTGGGAGCTTAAAAGAGACCCAGTACTTC.

The rearrangement joins TRBV10-3 to TRBJ1-2, with 8 bases aligning to TRBD1. The J segment lost 2 bases and the V segment lost 5 bases, leaving 4 bases of the junction unmatched. CDR1 is ENHRY, CDR2 SYGVKD, per germline. The CDR3 runs 14 residues. The CDR3 sequence: CAISLAGGNYGYTF. The CDR3 region has the DNA TGTGCCATCAGTTTGGCAGGGGGCAACTATGGCTACACCTTC.

This clone was seen a single time. The chain carries TRBV18 and TRBJ2-7; D may be TRBD2 (5 bases). The germline CDR1 and CDR2 sequences are KGHSH and LQKENI. The CDR3 has 14 amino acids. V was cut by 1 base and J by 6 bases, with 13 bases left in between. CDR3 DNA sequence: TGTGCCAGCTCACCACTGGACGCAGAGGGCGAGCAGTACTTC. It specifies CASSPLDAEGEQYF.

The V gene is TRBV5-1, the J gene TRBJ2-7; a weak D match, TRBD2 (6 bases). V lost 5 bases, J lost 3 bases, and 15 bases lay in between. In germline, CDR1 is SGHRS, CDR2 YFSETQ. This CDR3 spans 14 amino acids. CDR3 sequence (DNA): TGCGCCAGCAGTTCTGGCGGGGAAGGCTACGAGCAGTACTTC. Translation: CASSSGGEGYEQYF.